This TCR beta chain is drawn from a study of shared clonotypes between healthy human individuals. CDR1 and CDR2 (germline): MNHNS, SASEGT. The CDR3 contains 11 residues. J was trimmed by 5 bases and V by 7 bases; bases with no gene match: 1. Assay execution took place at the deep level. Data came from immunoSEQ multiplex PCR; TCRdb stores just in-frame clones and leaves some out. Here the sample spans 2 million to 3 million clones, 93% being singletons. Naive CD45RA+ and memory CD45RA-negative subsets were split from CD4+ cells. The TCR comes from a man younger than 30 in good health. Some clones in this sample may be carry-over from other donors' samples. The V call is TRBV6-1, the J call TRBJ2-5; 7 bases line up with TRBD2. Sequencing used naive CD4+ T cells from PBMCs. Subset meaning: CD45RA+ positively selected. CDR3 loop: CASNGRETQYF. Here the CDR3 DNA reads TGTGCCAGCAACGGGAGGGAGACCCAGTACTTC.